This paragraph covers one T cell receptor beta chain sequence. The table lists this clonotype with a few counts. The clone's antigen remains unknown. Base-call qualities are not available, and no considerably larger clone is one nucleotide away. This sample is part of a study of human T cells and chemical hapten exposure listed by TCRdb under 2021. Study-wide context: Libraries were pooled for sequencing, and per-sample TCR yields varied mainly because of small differences in library volumes within the pool. In alopecia patients, the study followed how the peripheral blood TCR repertoire changed in vivo over primary and secondary sensitization to diphenylcyclopropenone (DPC), a hapten. Both TCR alpha and TCR beta chains were sequenced from each blood RNA sample.

Total RNA was extracted from unfractionated whole blood that had been collected in Tempus Blood RNA tubes. As TCR sequencing controls, five healthy volunteers were used, with blood taken at day 0, 2 weeks and 6 weeks. The study at large found these results: Repeated subsampling changed both the strength of the expansion versus patch-test correlation and the threshold at which the correlation became significant. No change with DPC sensitization was found in the number of TCRs above 1 in 1000 frequency, and no evidence of global repertoire structure alterations was found.

V is reduced by 3 bases and J by 8 bases, leaving a spacing of 23 bases between them. The CDR3 contains 17 residues, cysteine and phenylalanine counted. Just CDR3 DNA is preserved here, 51 bases in frame from base 1. Library preparation used 5' RACE. The sample was run on an Illumina MiSeq. During library preparation, unique molecular identifiers were attached to individual cDNA molecules so that TCRs could be counted quantitatively and reproducibly. The authors processed their data as follows. The median number of TCRs per sample was around 96,000, ranging from about 23,224 to 750,000. V, J and CDR3 annotation of the TCR reads was performed with the Decombinator software suite. Every sample was subsampled to the same number of TCRs (28,000) for the PS versus PT1 abundance plots. Expanded TCRs were defined as absent before sensitization and observed at least eight times at the 2-week time point. TCRdb itself trimmed the public reads at Q25 with fastp, ran MiXCR and retained productive beta chains. Identical CDR3 proteins give one entry, which carries the most common genes and DNA. These V and J calls derive from TCRdb rather than the authors' analysis. This sample gives 130,000 or so distinct CDR3 sequences in total; around 4% of them show up just once. The ten largest account for roughly 1.4% of the sample.

This receptor was identified in a female donor in good health. Here the chain combines TRBV12-3 or TRBV12-4 and TRBJ2-1; the D gene lacks a confident call. The CDR3 has the sequence CASSFLGKGSRADEQFF. Read as DNA, the sequence is TGTGCCAGCAGTTTCCTTGGGAAGGGAAGCCGGGCGGATGAGCAGTTCTTC.